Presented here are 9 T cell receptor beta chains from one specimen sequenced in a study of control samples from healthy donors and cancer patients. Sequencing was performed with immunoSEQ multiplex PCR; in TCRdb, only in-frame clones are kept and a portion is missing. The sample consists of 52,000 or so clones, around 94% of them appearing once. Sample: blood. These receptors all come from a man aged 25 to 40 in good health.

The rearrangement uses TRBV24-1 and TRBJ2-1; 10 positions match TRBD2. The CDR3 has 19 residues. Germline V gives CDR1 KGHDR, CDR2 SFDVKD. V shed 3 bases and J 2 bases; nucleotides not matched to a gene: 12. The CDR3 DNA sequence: TGTGCCACCAGTGATCGGGGTAGCGGGAGGTCTAACCCCTACAATGAGCAGTTCTTC. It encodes CATSDRGSGRSNPYNEQFF.

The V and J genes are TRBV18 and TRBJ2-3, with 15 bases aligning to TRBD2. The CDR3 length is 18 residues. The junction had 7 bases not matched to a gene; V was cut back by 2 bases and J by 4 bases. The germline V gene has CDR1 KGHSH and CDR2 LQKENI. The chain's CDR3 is CASSPWTSGGARPDTQYF. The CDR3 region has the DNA TGTGCCAGCTCACCATGGACTAGCGGGGGGGCCAGGCCAGATACGCAGTATTTT.

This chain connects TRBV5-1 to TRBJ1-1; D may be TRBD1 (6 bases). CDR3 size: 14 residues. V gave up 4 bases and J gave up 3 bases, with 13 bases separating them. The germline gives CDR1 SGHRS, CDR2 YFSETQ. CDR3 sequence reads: CASSLQGSYTEAFF. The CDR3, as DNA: TGCGCCAGCAGCCTACAGGGCTCCTACACTGAAGCTTTCTTT. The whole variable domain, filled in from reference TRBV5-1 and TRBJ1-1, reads KAGVTQTPRYLIKTRGQQVTLSCSPISGHRSVSWYQQTPGQGLQFLFEYFSETQRNKGNFPGRFSGRQFSNSRSEMNVSTLELGDSALYLCASSLQGSYTEAFFGQGTRLTVV.

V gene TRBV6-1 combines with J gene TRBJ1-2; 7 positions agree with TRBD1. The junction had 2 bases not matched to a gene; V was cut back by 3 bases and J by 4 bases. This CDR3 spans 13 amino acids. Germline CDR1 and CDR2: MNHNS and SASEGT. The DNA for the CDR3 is TGTGCCAGCAGTGAGACAGGGCTCTATGGCTACACCTTC. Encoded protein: CASSETGLYGYTF.

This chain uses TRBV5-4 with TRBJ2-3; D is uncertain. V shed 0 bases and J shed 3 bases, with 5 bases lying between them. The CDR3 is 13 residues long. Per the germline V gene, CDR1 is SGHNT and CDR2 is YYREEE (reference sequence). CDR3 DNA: TGTGCCAGCAGCTTGGAGGGAACAGATACGCAGTATTTT. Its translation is CASSLEGTDTQYF.

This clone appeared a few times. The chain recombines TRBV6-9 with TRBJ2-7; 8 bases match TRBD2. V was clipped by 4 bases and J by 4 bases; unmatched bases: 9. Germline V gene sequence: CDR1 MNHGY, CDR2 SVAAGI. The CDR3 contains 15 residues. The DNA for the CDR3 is TGTGCCAGCAGTTGGCCCCCAGCGGGAGAATACGAGCAGTACTTC. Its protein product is CASSWPPAGEYEQYF.

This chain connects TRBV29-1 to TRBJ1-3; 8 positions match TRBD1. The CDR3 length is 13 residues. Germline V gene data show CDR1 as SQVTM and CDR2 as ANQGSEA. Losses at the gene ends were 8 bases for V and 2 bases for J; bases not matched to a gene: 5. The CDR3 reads CSPPTGAGNTIYF. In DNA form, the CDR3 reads TGCAGCCCTCCGACAGGGGCTGGAAACACCATATATTTT.

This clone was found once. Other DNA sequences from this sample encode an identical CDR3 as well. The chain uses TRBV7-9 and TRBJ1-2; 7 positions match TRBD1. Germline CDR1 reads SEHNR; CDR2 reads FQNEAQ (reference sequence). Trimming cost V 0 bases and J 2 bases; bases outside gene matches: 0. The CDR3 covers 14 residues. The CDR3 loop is CASSLADRNYGYTF. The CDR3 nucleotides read TGTGCCAGCAGCTTAGCGGACAGGAACTATGGCTACACCTTC. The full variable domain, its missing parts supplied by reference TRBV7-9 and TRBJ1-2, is DTGVSQNPRHKITKRGQNVTFRCDPISEHNRLYWYRQTLGQGPEFLTYFQNEAQLEKSRLLSDRFSAERPKGSFSTLEIQRTEQGDSAMYLCASSLADRNYGYTFGSGTRLTVV.

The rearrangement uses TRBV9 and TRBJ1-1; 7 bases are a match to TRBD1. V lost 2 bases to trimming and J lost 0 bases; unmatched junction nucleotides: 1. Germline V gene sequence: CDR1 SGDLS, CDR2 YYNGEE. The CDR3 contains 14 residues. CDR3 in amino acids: CASSVDRVNTEAFF. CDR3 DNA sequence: TGTGCCAGCAGCGTCGACAGGGTGAACACTGAAGCTTTCTTT.